Listed here are 32 T cell receptor beta chains from one sample, sequenced in a study of cytomegalovirus exposure and HLA in healthy donors. Both 60 Vbeta primers and 13 Jbeta primers went into the PCR. Measured with immunoSEQ multiplex PCR; TCRdb has only the in-frame clones, and not every one. The sample consists of approximately 140,000 clones, roughly three fifths of them appearing once. Sequenced input: PBMCs. The receptors were sampled from a woman aged 60-75 years in good health and CMV-seronegative.

The rearrangement uses TRBV7-8 and TRBJ2-3; D unclear. The CDR3 consists of 13 residues. Germline lookup yields CDR1 SGHVS and CDR2 FQNEAQ. The V gene lost 1 base and the J gene lost 10 bases, with 12 bases spanning the gap. CDR3 sequence reads: CASSLVLTAAQYF. The CDR3 bases are TGTGCCAGCAGCTTAGTGTTGACGGCGGCGCAGTATTTT.

V and J are TRBV30 and TRBJ1-5, with 7 positions matching TRBD1. Germline V gives CDR1 GTSNPN, CDR2 SVGIG (reference sequence). CDR3 length: 15 residues. V trimming: 3 bases; J trimming: 2 bases; junction bases outside the gene matches: 7. CDR3 loop: CAWRDTGEGNQPQHF. CDR3 sequence (DNA): TGTGCCTGGAGGGACACAGGGGAGGGCAATCAGCCCCAGCATTTT.

The rearrangement joins TRBV10-2 to TRBJ2-1; TRBD2 aligns across 13 bases. The CDR3 sequence is 15 residues long. Per the germline V gene, CDR1 is WSHSY and CDR2 is SAAADI. V was clipped by 6 bases and J by 4 bases; unmatched bases: 3. In DNA form, the CDR3 reads TGCGCCAGCAGGGAACTAGCGGGAGGGTACAATGAGCAGTTCTTC. Protein sequence: CASRELAGGYNEQFF.

The chain combines TRBV6-5 with TRBJ2-6; the match to TRBD1 covers 7 bases. With 0 bases clipped from V and 1 base from J, the junction kept 0 bases outside the gene matches. The germline gives CDR1 MNHEY, CDR2 SVGAGI. CDR3 length equals 16 residues. In DNA form, the CDR3 reads TGTGCCAGCAGTTACTCCAGGGGGTCTGGGGCCAACGTCCTGACTTTC. It encodes CASSYSRGSGANVLTF.

The chain joins TRBV29-1 to TRBJ1-1, with D perhaps TRBD1 (6 bases). V dropped 2 bases and J dropped 6 bases, with 7 bases sitting between them. CDR1 and CDR2 from the germline V gene are SQVTM and ANQGSEA. The CDR3 has 11 amino acids. The CDR3 bases are TGCAGCGTTGAACCAGGGGCTGAAGCTTTCTTT. Its protein is CSVEPGAEAFF.

The rearrangement links TRBV20-1 to TRBJ1-1; possibly TRBD1 for D (6 bases). In germline, CDR1 is DFQATT, CDR2 SNEGSKA (reference sequence). The germline V and J ends were trimmed by 5 bases and 11 bases, with 15 bases remaining between them. The CDR3 covers 11 residues. The DNA for the CDR3 is TGCAGTGCTTCCCCACAGGGCCCCGCTTTCTTT. Protein sequence: CSASPQGPAFF.

This chain uses TRBV19 with TRBJ1-5; TRBD1 matches at 11 bases. This CDR3 comprises 15 residues. Germline V gene lookup returns CDR1 LNHDA and CDR2 SQIVND (reference sequence). Germline trimming cut 2 bases from V and 7 bases from J; bases unmatched to any gene: 4. The CDR3 bases are TGTGCCAGTAGTATATCGGGACAGGGGGTACAGCCCCAGCATTTT. The encoded protein is CASSISGQGVQPQHF. The whole variable domain, filled in from reference TRBV19 and TRBJ1-5, reads DGGITQSPKYLFRKEGQNVTLSCEQNLNHDAMYWYRQDPGQGLRLIYYSQIVNDFQKGDIAEGYSVSREKKESFPLTVTSAQKNPTAFYLCASSISGQGVQPQHFGDGTRLSIL.

This chain uses TRBV25-1 with TRBJ2-7, with D possibly matching TRBD2 (5 bases). This CDR3 spans 13 amino acids. The germline CDR1 and CDR2 sequences are MGHDK and SYGVNS. V lost 4 bases to trimming and J lost 9 bases, with 16 bases between them. As DNA, the CDR3 is TGTGCCAGCAGTGCCGAGGAGGCACGGCCGCAGTACTTC. Its protein is CASSAEEARPQYF.

The chain has TRBV28 and TRBJ1-5; D remains ambiguous. Germline-derived CDR1 and CDR2 are MDHEN and SYDVKM. Trimming took off 3 bases at V and 2 bases at J, with 11 bases between the two ends. There are 15 residues in the CDR3. The CDR3 sequence is CASSLAQRGNQPQHF. The CDR3 DNA reads as TGTGCCAGCAGTTTGGCACAGCGGGGCAATCAGCCCCAGCATTTT.

This clone was seen only a few times. V gene TRBV29-1 combines with J gene TRBJ1-5; maybe TRBD1 (5 bases). The CDR3 totals 15 residues. The V gene lost 2 bases and the J gene lost 1 base, with 12 bases spanning the gap. The germline V gene has CDR1 SQVTM and CDR2 ANQGSEA. CDR3 nucleotides: TGCAGCGTTGAATTGGGGTCAGGGAGCAATCAGCCCCAGCATTTT. Amino acids: CSVELGSGSNQPQHF.

This chain uses TRBV7-9 with TRBJ2-5, with 9 nucleotides matching TRBD1. Trimming took 5 bases from V and 5 from J; bases not matched to a gene: 9. CDR1 is SEHNR and CDR2 is FQNEAQ in the germline V gene (reference sequence). This CDR3 region has 15 residues. Written as DNA, the CDR3 is TGTGCCAGCAGCAAGAACAGGGGGCGAGGGGAGACCCAGTACTTC. Its protein is CASSKNRGRGETQYF.

This chain uses TRBV21-1 with TRBJ1-5; TRBD1 is the table's D call, not checked against the DNA. TRBV21-1 is annotated as a pseudogene. CDR3 size: 16 residues. In nucleotides, the CDR3 is TGTGCCAGCAGCAAAGGGGTAGGGGGCCGTAATCAGCCCCAGCATTTT. Translation gives CASSKGVGGRNQPQHF.

The V call is TRBV7-9, the J call TRBJ2-5; perhaps TRBD1 as D (6 bases). The CDR3 runs 17 residues. V lost 5 bases and J 5 bases, leaving 24 bases between the germline ends. Germline CDR1 reads SEHNR; CDR2 reads FQNEAQ (reference sequence). The CDR3 loop is CASSPRPGTGKVETQYF. Written as DNA, the CDR3 is TGTGCCAGCAGCCCCCGGCCGGGTACAGGGAAGGTTGAGACCCAGTACTTC. Looking up the rest from reference TRBV7-9 and TRBJ2-5 gives the full variable domain: DTGVSQNPRHKITKRGQNVTFRCDPISEHNRLYWYRQTLGQGPEFLTYFQNEAQLEKSRLLSDRFSAERPKGSFSTLEIQRTEQGDSAMYLCASSPRPGTGKVETQYFGPGTRLLVL.

This clone was found once. The CDR3 reads CASSLAGMGNTEAFF. The CDR3 region has the DNA TGCGCCAGCAGCTTGGCAGGGATGGGGAACACTGAAGCTTTCTTT. This chain connects TRBV5-1 to TRBJ1-1, with D possibly TRBD1 on 5 matching bases. There are 15 residues in the CDR3. Germline V gives CDR1 SGHRS, CDR2 YFSETQ. V shed 0 bases and J shed 1 base, with 10 bases lying between them.

The V gene is TRBV7-9, the J gene TRBJ2-1; D is ambiguous. With 1 base removed from V and 4 bases from J, the gap between germline ends came to 5 bases. The CDR3 is made up of 13 amino acids. CDR1 is SEHNR, CDR2 FQNEAQ, per germline (reference sequence). As DNA, the CDR3 is TGTGCCAGCAGCTTAGGAGAGTACAATGAGCAGTTCTTC. Protein product: CASSLGEYNEQFF.

The chain joins TRBV5-1 to TRBJ2-1; 15 bases line up with TRBD2. Germline trimming cut 5 bases from V and 10 bases from J; bases unmatched to any gene: 4. The V gene's germline CDR1 is SGHRS and CDR2 YFSETQ. CDR3 size: 14 residues. The DNA of the CDR3 is TGCGCCAGCAGAGGACTAGCGGGAGGGCAGGAGCAGTTCTTC. Amino acids: CASRGLAGGQEQFF.

The genes are TRBV7-3 and TRBJ2-5; a possible D gene is TRBD2 (5 bases). TRBJ2-7 matches the DNA end more closely, so the J call is doubtful. Germline V gene sequence: CDR1 SGHTA, CDR2 FQGTGA. The CDR3 runs 15 residues. The CDR3 loop reads CASSLVVGSSYEQYF. The CDR3 DNA follows: TGTGCCAGCAGCTTAGTAGTGGGGAGCTCCTACGAGCAGTACTTC.

The V and J genes are TRBV7-8 and TRBJ2-5; 11 nucleotides agree with TRBD1. J was trimmed by 4 bases and V by 3 bases; bases with no gene match: 10. Per germline, CDR1 SGHVS and CDR2 FQNEAQ. This CDR3 contains 17 residues. CDR3 amino acids: CASSFIFPGTGGETQYF. CDR3 sequence (DNA): TGTGCCAGCAGCTTCATCTTTCCCGGGACAGGGGGAGAGACCCAGTACTTC.

This clone was seen a single time. The J gene is TRBJ2-2, the V gene TRBV5-1; 8 bases fit TRBD1. With V trimmed by 4 bases and J by 8 bases, 10 bases remained unmatched. This CDR3 is built from 15 residues. CDR1 is SGHRS and CDR2 is YFSETQ in the germline V gene. CDR3 sequence reads: CASSLLDREEGELFF. CDR3 DNA: TGCGCCAGCAGCCTTTTGGACAGGGAGGAGGGGGAGCTGTTTTTT.

The chain combines TRBV19 with TRBJ1-4; 8 bases line up with TRBD1. The length of the CDR3 is 14 residues. Trimming cost V 3 bases and J 7 bases; bases outside gene matches: 4. Per germline, CDR1 LNHDA and CDR2 SQIVND (reference sequence). Here the CDR3 DNA reads TGTGCCAGTAGTATTGCACAGGGGGGTGAAAAACTGTTTTTT. It yields the protein CASSIAQGGEKLFF. Complete variable domain (other parts from reference TRBV19 and TRBJ1-4): DGGITQSPKYLFRKEGQNVTLSCEQNLNHDAMYWYRQDPGQGLRLIYYSQIVNDFQKGDIAEGYSVSREKKESFPLTVTSAQKNPTAFYLCASSIAQGGEKLFFGSGTQLSVL.

The chain employs TRBV19 and TRBJ1-2; no clear D. The CDR3 covers 13 residues. Trimming took off 4 bases at V and 4 bases at J, with 10 bases between the two ends. Per germline, CDR1 LNHDA and CDR2 SQIVND (reference sequence). For the CDR3, the DNA is TGTGCCAGTAGTACCACCCACGGCTATGGCTACACCTTC. Encoded protein: CASSTTHGYGYTF.

The chain carries TRBV5-1 and TRBJ1-6; D is undetermined. V was pared by 0 bases and J by 10 bases, with 11 bases between. Germline V gene lookup returns CDR1 SGHRS and CDR2 YFSETQ. This CDR3 has 14 amino acids. The CDR3 DNA reads as TGCGCCAGCAGCTTGGGGGGAGACCTGTCACCCCTCCACTTT. Translating gives CASSLGGDLSPLHF.

The V gene is TRBV4-3, the J gene TRBJ1-1; weak D call: TRBD1 (5 bases). The CDR3 covers 15 residues. V lost 0 bases to trimming and J lost 5 bases, with 13 bases between them. CDR1 and CDR2 (germline): LGHNA, YSLEER. This CDR3 reads CASSQEARAQTEAFF. The CDR3 DNA reads as TGCGCCAGCAGCCAAGAGGCCAGGGCTCAGACTGAAGCTTTCTTT.

The chain is built from TRBV11-2 and TRBJ2-5; 12 bases are shared with TRBD2. The length of the CDR3 is 17 residues. The germline gives CDR1 SGHAT, CDR2 FQNNGV. V was pared by 1 base and J by 2 bases, with 5 bases of the junction left unmatched. CDR3 in amino acids: CASSLATSGGEQETQYF. CDR3 in DNA: TGTGCCAGCAGCTTAGCGACTAGCGGGGGAGAACAAGAGACCCAGTACTTC.

The rearrangement joins TRBV7-6 to TRBJ2-2; 8 nucleotides align to TRBD1. Germline V gene sequence: CDR1 SGHVS, CDR2 FNYEAQ. V shed 5 bases, J shed 4 bases, and the junction held 6 bases outside the gene matches. This CDR3 region has 15 residues. CDR3 sequence (DNA): TGTGCCAGCAGCCTAGGGACAGGAGCCACCGGGGAGCTGTTTTTT. Protein sequence: CASSLGTGATGELFF.

This clone was seen a few times. This rearrangement joins TRBV11-2 to TRBJ2-7; TRBD2 matches at 8 bases. V was clipped by 1 base and J by 3 bases; unmatched bases: 5. Germline V lookup: CDR1 SGHAT, CDR2 FQNNGV. This CDR3 has 15 amino acids. The CDR3 nucleotides read TGTGCCAGCAGCTTAGCGACCGGGACTAGCTACGAGCAGTACTTC. Its protein product is CASSLATGTSYEQYF.

The rearrangement joins TRBV5-6 to TRBJ2-2; tentatively, D is TRBD1 (5 bases). CDR1 and CDR2 from the germline V gene are SGHDT and YYEEEE. There are 15 residues in the CDR3. Deletions cut 4 bases from V and 4 bases from J, with 14 bases between. The chain's CDR3 is CASSGNSGPTGELFF. The DNA of the CDR3 is TGTGCCAGCAGCGGAAACTCAGGGCCCACCGGGGAGCTGTTTTTT.

The chain links TRBV5-4 to TRBJ1-1, with D unresolved. From germline, CDR1 is SGHNT and CDR2 YYREEE (reference sequence). CDR3 size: 14 residues. Trimming took off 0 bases at V and 1 base at J, with 7 bases between the two ends. CDR3 bases: TGTGCCAGCAGCTTGGGCATACAGAACACTGAAGCTTTCTTT. Translated, it gives CASSLGIQNTEAFF.

Details on this clone: Its ends do not fully match the called genes, so a read error is possible. The chain recombines TRBV7-9 with TRBJ2-5, with D unresolved. The CDR3 is made up of 12 amino acids. Germline V gene data show CDR1 as SEHNR and CDR2 as FQNEAQ (reference sequence). CDR3 coding DNA: TGTTCCAGCAGCACAAGTAAGGAGACCCAGTACTTC. This sequence encodes CSSSTSKETQYF.

The genes are TRBV25-1 and TRBJ1-4, with D possibly TRBD1 on 5 matching bases. The V gene lost 1 base and the J gene lost 7 bases, with 13 bases spanning the gap. The CDR3 covers 15 residues. Germline values: CDR1 MGHDK, CDR2 SYGVNS. Here the CDR3 reads CASSEFGQGTEKLFF. The DNA for the CDR3 is TGTGCCAGCAGTGAATTCGGCCAGGGTACTGAAAAACTGTTTTTT.

This sequence joins TRBV14 and TRBJ2-3, with D possibly being TRBD2 (6 bases). This CDR3 comprises 13 residues. Trimming stripped 6 bases from V and 1 base from J, with 8 bases between. CDR1 and CDR2 (germline): SGHDN, FVKESK. In DNA, the CDR3 is TGTGCCAGCAGGCGCGGGGGCACAGATACGCAGTATTTT. Amino acid sequence: CASRRGGTDTQYF.

The chain uses TRBV5-1 and TRBJ1-1, with a tentative D call TRBD1 (5 bases). Germline assignment: CDR1 SGHRS and CDR2 YFSETQ. V was cut by 7 bases and J by 1 base, with 17 bases left in between. The CDR3 is 15 residues long. The CDR3 loop reads CASWVATGENTEAFF. CDR3 in DNA: TGCGCCAGCTGGGTTGCAACAGGAGAGAACACTGAAGCTTTCTTT. The full variable domain, rest sourced from reference TRBV5-1 and TRBJ1-1, is KAGVTQTPRYLIKTRGQQVTLSCSPISGHRSVSWYQQTPGQGLQFLFEYFSETQRNKGNFPGRFSGRQFSNSRSEMNVSTLELGDSALYLCASWVATGENTEAFFGQGTRLTVV.